The rows below give T cell receptor beta chains drawn from one sample of a study of regulatory T cells in long-lasting Graves disease. MiXCR was run by TCRdb on the multiplex PCR reads, yielding one entry per CDR3 protein. The sample consists of roughly 400,000 distinct CDR3 sequences, more than 20% of them appearing once. Here the sequenced sample was peripheral blood mononuclear cells (PBMCs), taken when the disease was refractory, from a patient treated with antithyroid drugs. The receptors were gathered from a female donor with Graves disease. Each CDR3 is given with its conserved first and last residue.

V	J	CDR3
TRBV25-1	TRBJ2-5	CASSYAQETQYF
TRBV2	TRBJ2-6	CASRDRHSGANVLTF
TRBV7-9	TRBJ2-3	CASSLRLGVSTDTQYF
TRBV10-3	TRBJ1-2	CAIETGYGYTF
TRBV5-6	TRBJ2-4	CASSLGVQNIQYF
TRBV29-1	TRBJ2-5	CSVERVRSEETQYF
TRBV7-9	TRBJ2-5	CASSPTGPIQETQYF
TRBV20-1	TRBJ2-5	CSKGQKETQYF
TRBV3-1	TRBJ1-6	CASSQGVGTNSPLHF
TRBV29-1	TRBJ1-4	CSGTVNEKLFF
TRBV28	TRBJ1-2	CASSSRDGYGYTF
TRBV2	TRBJ1-5	CASSRDTIPNQPQHF
TRBV28	TRBJ2-7	CASRLTGPPYEQYF
TRBV12-3/TRBV12-4	TRBJ2-2	CASLAWVRNAGELFF
TRBV7-8	TRBJ2-7	CASSLTVRGEQYF
TRBV7-6	TRBJ1-1	CASSSRTGGNTEAFF
TRBV20-1	TRBJ2-1	CSAFGTGPNEQFF
TRBV20-1	TRBJ1-5	CSASFSQSSNQPQHF
TRBV12-3/TRBV12-4	TRBJ2-2	CASSFKAGNTGELFF
TRBV27	TRBJ1-1	CASSWAPGGSRNTEAFF
TRBV19	TRBJ2-6	CASSPRGGTGANVLTF
TRBV20-1	TRBJ1-2	CSAPGGGVYGYTF
TRBV6-5	TRBJ2-1	CASSYLDDYNEQFF
TRBV7-8	TRBJ1-6	CASSGRGWNSPLHF
TRBV6-2/TRBV6-3	TRBJ1-2	CASSYGERNGYTF
TRBV28	TRBJ1-5	CASSNRTGRGVDPNQPQHF
TRBV6-2/TRBV6-3	TRBJ1-4	CASNEAGGNEKLFF
TRBV7-2	TRBJ2-7	CASSPRLAVNEQYF
TRBV6-1	TRBJ1-5	CASSRTGPSNQPQHF
TRBV20-1	TRBJ1-2	CSAPTPNYGYTF
TRBV15	TRBJ2-5	CATRDPDRAKETQYF
TRBV20-1	TRBJ1-5	CSARELLGLNQPQHF
TRBV2	TRBJ2-7	CASSEAPGRESEQYF
TRBV6-2/TRBV6-3	TRBJ2-5	CASSPQRAEETQYF
TRBV12-3/TRBV12-4	TRBJ2-1	CASSSGTSGYNEQFF
TRBV7-2	TRBJ2-3	CASSLAGQGGTDTQYF
TRBV11-2	TRBJ2-1	CASRAAGLQTGEQFF
TRBV29-1	TRBJ2-5	CSVLGDPIQETQYF
TRBV30	TRBJ2-1	CAWRNHNEQFF
TRBV7-8	TRBJ2-7	CASRLGTSGKTYEQYF
TRBV7-2	TRBJ2-7	CASSLFTARDYNEQYF
TRBV18	TRBJ1-3	CASSPGTGSSGNTIYF
TRBV3-1	TRBJ1-4	CASSHRGVRPTNEKLFF
TRBV9	TRBJ2-7	CASSNTERGDEQYF
TRBV6-1	TRBJ1-1	CASRPDTRETEAFF
TRBV11-1	TRBJ2-1	CASSPGGIAGGPSSYNEQFF
TRBV2	TRBJ2-6	CASRLDSGANVLTF
TRBV5-6	TRBJ2-4	CASSRLRAKNIQYF
TRBV9	TRBJ1-4	CASSVGTENEKLFF
TRBV20-1	TRBJ2-2	CSARDLAGENTGELFF
TRBV12-3/TRBV12-4	TRBJ2-2	CASKGAGELFF
TRBV28	TRBJ2-1	CASSLWREGLNEQFF
TRBV5-5	TRBJ2-1	CASTLGLYNEQFF
TRBV5-1	TRBJ2-7	CASSLDWGTYEQYF
TRBV7-2	TRBJ1-1	CASSSTVTEAFF